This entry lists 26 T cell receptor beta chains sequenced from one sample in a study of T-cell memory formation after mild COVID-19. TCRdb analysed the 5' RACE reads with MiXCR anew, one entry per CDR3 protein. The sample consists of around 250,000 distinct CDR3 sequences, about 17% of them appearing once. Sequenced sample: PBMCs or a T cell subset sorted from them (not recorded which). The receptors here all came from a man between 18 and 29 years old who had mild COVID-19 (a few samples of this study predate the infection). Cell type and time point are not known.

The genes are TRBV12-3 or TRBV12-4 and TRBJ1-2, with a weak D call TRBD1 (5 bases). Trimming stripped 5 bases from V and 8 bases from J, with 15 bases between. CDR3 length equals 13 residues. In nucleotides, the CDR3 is TGTGCCAGCAGTCCGCCGACAGTCAGCGGCTACACCTTC. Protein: CASSPPTVSGYTF.

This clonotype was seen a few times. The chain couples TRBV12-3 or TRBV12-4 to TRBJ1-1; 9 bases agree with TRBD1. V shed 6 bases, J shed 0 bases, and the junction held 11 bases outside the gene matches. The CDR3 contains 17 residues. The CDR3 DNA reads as TGTGCCAGCAGCCCCCTCCGACAGGGGGGCATGAACACTGAAGCTTTCTTT. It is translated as CASSPLRQGGMNTEAFF.

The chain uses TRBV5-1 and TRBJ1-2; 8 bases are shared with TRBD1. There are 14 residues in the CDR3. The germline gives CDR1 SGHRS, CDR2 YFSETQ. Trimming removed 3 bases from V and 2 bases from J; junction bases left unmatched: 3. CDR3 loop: CASSSDRANYGYTF. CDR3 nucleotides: TGCGCCAGCAGCTCGGACAGGGCGAACTATGGCTACACCTTC.

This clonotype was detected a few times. CDR3 in amino acids: CASSLVGTGPSVVTF. In DNA form, the CDR3 reads TGCGCCAGCAGCTTGGTGGGGACAGGTCCCTCGGTCGTCACCTTC. This chain links TRBV5-1 with TRBJ1-2; 8 bases match TRBD1. In germline, CDR1 is SGHRS, CDR2 YFSETQ. The CDR3 runs to 15 residues. J gave up 13 bases and V 0 bases, and 14 bases lay outside the gene matches.

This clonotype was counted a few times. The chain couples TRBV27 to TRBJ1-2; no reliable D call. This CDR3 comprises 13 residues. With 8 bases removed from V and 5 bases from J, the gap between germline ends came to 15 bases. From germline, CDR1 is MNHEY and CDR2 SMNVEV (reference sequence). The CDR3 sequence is CASRPEFGYGYTF. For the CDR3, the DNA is TGTGCCAGCCGGCCAGAGTTTGGTTATGGCTACACCTTC.

The CDR3 nucleotides read TGTGCCAGCAGCTTTTCCGGGACGGAGGCCTACGAGCAGTACTTC. Protein product: CASSFSGTEAYEQYF. The rearrangement links TRBV7-2 to TRBJ2-7; D may correspond to TRBD1 or TRBD2 (5 bases each). V was cut by 3 bases and J by 2 bases, with 14 bases left in between. The CDR3 is 15 amino acids. Germline V gene lookup returns CDR1 SGHTA and CDR2 FQGNSA. Complete variable domain (other parts from reference TRBV7-2 and TRBJ2-7): GAGVSQSPSNKVTEKGKDVELRCDPISGHTALYWYRQSLGQGLEFLIYFQGNSAPDKSGLPSDRFSAERTGGSVSTLTIQRTQQEDSAVYLCASSFSGTEAYEQYFGPGTRLTVT.

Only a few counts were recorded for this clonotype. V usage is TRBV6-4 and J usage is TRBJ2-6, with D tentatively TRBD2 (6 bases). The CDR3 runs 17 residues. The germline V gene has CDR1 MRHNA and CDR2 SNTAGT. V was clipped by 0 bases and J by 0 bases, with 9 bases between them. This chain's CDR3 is CASSDSPGGSGANVLTF. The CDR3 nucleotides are TGTGCCAGCAGTGACTCCCCCGGGGGCTCTGGGGCCAACGTCCTGACTTTC.

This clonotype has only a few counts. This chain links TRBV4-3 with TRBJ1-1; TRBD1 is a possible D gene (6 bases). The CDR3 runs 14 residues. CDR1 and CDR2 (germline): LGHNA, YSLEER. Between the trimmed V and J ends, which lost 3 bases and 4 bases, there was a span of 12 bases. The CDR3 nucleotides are TGCGCCAGCAGCCAGCAGGGGCTGGGCACTGAAGCTTTCTTT. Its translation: CASSQQGLGTEAFF.

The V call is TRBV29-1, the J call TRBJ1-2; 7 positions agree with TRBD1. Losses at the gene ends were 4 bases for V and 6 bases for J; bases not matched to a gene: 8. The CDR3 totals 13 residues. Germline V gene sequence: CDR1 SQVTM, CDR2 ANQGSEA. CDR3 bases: TGCAGCGTTGTAGACAGGGAGGATGATGGCTACACCTTC. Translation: CSVVDREDDGYTF.

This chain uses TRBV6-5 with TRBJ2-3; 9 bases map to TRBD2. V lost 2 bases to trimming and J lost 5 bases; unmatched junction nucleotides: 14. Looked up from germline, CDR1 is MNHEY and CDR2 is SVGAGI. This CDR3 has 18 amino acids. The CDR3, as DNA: TGTGCCAGCAGTTACACCCGGGGGGGAGCGGGGGGTGGAGATACGCAGTATTTT. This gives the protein CASSYTRGGAGGGDTQYF.

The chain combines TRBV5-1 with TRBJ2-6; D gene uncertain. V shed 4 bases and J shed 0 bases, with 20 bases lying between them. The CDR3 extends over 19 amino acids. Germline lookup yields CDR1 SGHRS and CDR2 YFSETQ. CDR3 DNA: TGCGCCAGCAGCCCGTACGGTTCCGGACCGCGCTCTGGGGCCAACGTCCTGACTTTC. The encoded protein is CASSPYGSGPRSGANVLTF.

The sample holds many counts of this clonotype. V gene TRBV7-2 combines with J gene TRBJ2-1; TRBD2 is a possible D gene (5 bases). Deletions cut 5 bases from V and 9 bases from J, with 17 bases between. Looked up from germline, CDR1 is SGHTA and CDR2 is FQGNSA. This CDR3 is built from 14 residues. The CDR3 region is CASSPDGVRGEQFF. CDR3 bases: TGTGCCAGCAGCCCAGACGGGGTACGAGGTGAGCAGTTCTTC.

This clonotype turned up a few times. This chain's CDR3 is CASSELVLAGHNEQFF. CDR3 DNA: TGTGCCAGCAGCGAGCTGGTCCTAGCGGGCCACAATGAGCAGTTCTTC. The chain carries TRBV7-9 and TRBJ2-1; 8 bases fit TRBD2. CDR1 SEHNR and CDR2 FQNEAQ come from the germline V gene (reference sequence). This CDR3 spans 16 amino acids. Unmatched junction bases numbered 11, after V lost 5 bases and J lost 5 bases.

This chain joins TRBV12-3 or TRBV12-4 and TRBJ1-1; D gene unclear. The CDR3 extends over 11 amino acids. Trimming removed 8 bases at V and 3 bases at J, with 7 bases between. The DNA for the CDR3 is TGTGCCAGCGAGGAAGACACTGAAGCTTTCTTT. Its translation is CASEEDTEAFF.

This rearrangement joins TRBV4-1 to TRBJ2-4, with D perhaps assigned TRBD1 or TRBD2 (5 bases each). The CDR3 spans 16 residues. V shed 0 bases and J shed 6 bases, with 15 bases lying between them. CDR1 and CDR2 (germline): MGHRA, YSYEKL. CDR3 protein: CASSQEGVGLRNIQYF. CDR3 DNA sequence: TGCGCCAGCAGCCAAGAGGGGGTCGGGCTTAGAAACATTCAGTACTTC.

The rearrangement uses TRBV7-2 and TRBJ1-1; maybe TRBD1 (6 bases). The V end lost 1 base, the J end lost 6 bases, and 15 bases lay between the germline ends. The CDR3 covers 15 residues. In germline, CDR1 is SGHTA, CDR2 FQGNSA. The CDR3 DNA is TGTGCCAGCAGCTTAGGGCGGGGGCTGGTCGCTGAAGCTTTCTTT. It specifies CASSLGRGLVAEAFF.

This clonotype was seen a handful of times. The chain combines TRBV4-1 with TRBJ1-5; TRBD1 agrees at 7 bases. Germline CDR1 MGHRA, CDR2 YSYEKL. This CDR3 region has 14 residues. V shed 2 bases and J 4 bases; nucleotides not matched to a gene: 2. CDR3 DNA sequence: TGCGCCAGCAGCCAACAGGGGGAGAATCAGCCCCAGCATTTT. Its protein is CASSQQGENQPQHF.

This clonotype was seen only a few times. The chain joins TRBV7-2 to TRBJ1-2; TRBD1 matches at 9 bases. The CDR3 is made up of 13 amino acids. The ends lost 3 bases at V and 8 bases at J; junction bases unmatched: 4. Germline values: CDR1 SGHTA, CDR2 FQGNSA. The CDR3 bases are TGTGCCAGCAGCTTGGAACAGGGGGCAGGCTACACCTTC. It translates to CASSLEQGAGYTF. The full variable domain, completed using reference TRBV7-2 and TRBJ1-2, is GAGVSQSPSNKVTEKGKDVELRCDPISGHTALYWYRQSLGQGLEFLIYFQGNSAPDKSGLPSDRFSAERTGGSVSTLTIQRTQQEDSAVYLCASSLEQGAGYTFGSGTRLTVV.

The CDR3 loop is CASSQQGTNEKLFF. The CDR3 DNA is TGTGCCAGCAGCCAACAGGGTACTAATGAAAAACTGTTTTTT. The rearrangement links TRBV28 to TRBJ1-4, with TRBD1 as a possible D gene (6 bases). The CDR3 covers 14 residues. The V end was cut by 6 bases, the J end by 2 bases, with 10 bases between. Germline V CDR1 and CDR2: MDHEN, SYDVKM.

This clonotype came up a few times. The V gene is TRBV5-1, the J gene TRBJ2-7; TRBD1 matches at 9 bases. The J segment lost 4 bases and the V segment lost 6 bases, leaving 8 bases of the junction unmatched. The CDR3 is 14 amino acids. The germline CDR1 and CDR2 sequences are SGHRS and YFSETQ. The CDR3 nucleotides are TGCGCCAGCAACACGGGACAGGGATTGTACGAGCAGTACTTC. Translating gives CASNTGQGLYEQYF.

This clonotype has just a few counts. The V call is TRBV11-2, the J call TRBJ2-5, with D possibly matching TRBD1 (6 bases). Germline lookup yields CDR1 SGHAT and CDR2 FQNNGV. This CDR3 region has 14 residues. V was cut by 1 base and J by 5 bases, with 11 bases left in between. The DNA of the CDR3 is TGTGCCAGCAGCTTAGTTGGGGGCTTGGAGACCCAGTACTTC. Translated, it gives CASSLVGGLETQYF.

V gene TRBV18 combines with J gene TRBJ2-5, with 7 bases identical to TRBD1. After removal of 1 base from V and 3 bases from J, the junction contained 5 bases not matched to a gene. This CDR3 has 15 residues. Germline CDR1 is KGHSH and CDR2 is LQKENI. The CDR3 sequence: CASSPQGAREETQYF. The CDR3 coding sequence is TGTGCCAGCTCACCACAGGGGGCCCGGGAAGAGACCCAGTACTTC. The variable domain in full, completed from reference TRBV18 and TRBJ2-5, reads NAGVMQNPRHLVRRRGQEARLRCSPMKGHSHVYWYRQLPEEGLKFMVYLQKENIIDESGMPKERFSAEFPKEGPSILRIQQVVRGDSAAYFCASSPQGAREETQYFGPGTRLLVL.

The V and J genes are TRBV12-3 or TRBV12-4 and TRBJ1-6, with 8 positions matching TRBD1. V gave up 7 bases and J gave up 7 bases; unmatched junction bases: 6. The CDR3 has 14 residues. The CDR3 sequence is CASTSDRENSPLHF. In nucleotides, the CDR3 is TGTGCCAGCACCTCGGACAGGGAAAATTCACCCCTCCACTTT.

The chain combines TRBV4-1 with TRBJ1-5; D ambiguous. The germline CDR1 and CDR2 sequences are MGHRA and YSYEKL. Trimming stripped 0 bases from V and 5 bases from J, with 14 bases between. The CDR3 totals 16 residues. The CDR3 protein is CASSQDIGRRDQPQHF. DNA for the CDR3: TGCGCCAGCAGCCAAGATATCGGCCGAAGGGATCAGCCCCAGCATTTT.

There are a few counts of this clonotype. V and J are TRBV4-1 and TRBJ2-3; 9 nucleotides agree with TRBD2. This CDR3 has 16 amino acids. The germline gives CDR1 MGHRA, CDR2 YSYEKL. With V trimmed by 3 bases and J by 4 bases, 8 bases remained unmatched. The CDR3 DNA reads TGCGCCAGCAGCCATCCGGGACTAGCTATTGCAGATACGCAGTATTTT. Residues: CASSHPGLAIADTQYF.

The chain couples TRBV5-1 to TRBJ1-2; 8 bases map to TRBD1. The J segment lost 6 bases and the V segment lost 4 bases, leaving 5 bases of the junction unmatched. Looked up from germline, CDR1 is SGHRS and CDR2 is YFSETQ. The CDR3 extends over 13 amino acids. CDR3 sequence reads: CASSGGQGNGYTF. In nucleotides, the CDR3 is TGCGCCAGCAGCGGAGGACAGGGTAATGGCTACACCTTC.